Following are 16 T cell receptor beta chains from one sample sequenced in a study of identical twins. TCRdb analysed the 5' RACE reads with MiXCR anew, one entry per CDR3 protein. The data contain about 530,000 distinct CDR3 sequences, approximately 20% of them seen just once; the ten biggest clones take up around 0.48%. These data were also reused for a study on yellow fever vaccine responses in identical twins.

Sequenced material: CD4+ T cells sorted from blood. These receptors all come from a woman aged 18-29 years in good health.

This clonotype was counted between two and nine times. This chain connects TRBV2 to TRBJ1-2, with 7 positions matching TRBD1. Germline assignment: CDR1 SNHLY and CDR2 FYNNEI. With 7 bases clipped from V and 1 base from J, the junction kept 9 bases outside the gene matches. The CDR3 extends over 15 amino acids. CDR3 protein: CASTRGTASNYGYTF. CDR3 sequence (DNA): TGTGCCAGCACCCGTGGGACAGCTAGTAACTATGGCTACACCTTC.

In its sample, this clonotype was seen many times. CDR3 loop: CASTPGRSQETQYF. CDR3 bases: TGTGCCAGCACTCCTGGGCGCAGCCAAGAGACCCAGTACTTC. The chain carries TRBV12-3 or TRBV12-4 and TRBJ2-5; D not resolved. Trimming removed 7 bases from V and 1 base from J, with 13 bases in between. The CDR3 length is 14 residues.

There are a few counts of this clonotype. The rearrangement links TRBV20-1 to TRBJ2-7; D perhaps matches TRBD2 (6 bases). From germline, CDR1 is DFQATT and CDR2 SNEGSKA (reference sequence). V dropped 1 base and J dropped 2 bases, with 18 bases sitting between them. The CDR3 extends over 16 amino acids. The CDR3 sequence: CSARGDQWGDPYEQYF. Here the CDR3 DNA reads TGCAGTGCTAGAGGGGATCAGTGGGGGGATCCCTACGAGCAGTACTTC.

The chain couples TRBV20-1 to TRBJ2-3, with D unresolved. Trimming pared 3 bases from V and 0 bases from J, leaving 10 bases between. This CDR3 is built from 14 residues. Germline CDR1 reads DFQATT; CDR2 reads SNEGSKA (reference sequence). CDR3: CSASSASSTDTQYF. The CDR3 nucleotides read TGCAGTGCTAGCTCCGCTTCTAGCACAGATACGCAGTATTTT.

The rearrangement uses TRBV2 and TRBJ2-1; D gene unclear. V lost 7 bases and J 9 bases, leaving 10 bases between the germline ends. The CDR3 contains 11 residues. Germline V gene lookup returns CDR1 SNHLY and CDR2 FYNNEI. CDR3 DNA: TGTGCCAGCAATTTTCGGGCTGAGCAGTTCTTC. It specifies CASNFRAEQFF.

This clonotype was seen a handful of times. The chain has TRBV10-3 and TRBJ2-5; D may be TRBD1 (6 bases). The V end was cut by 4 bases, the J end by 2 bases, with 11 bases between. This CDR3 contains 14 residues. Germline V gene sequence: CDR1 ENHRY, CDR2 SYGVKD. The CDR3 nucleotides are TGTGCCATCAGTGGGACAGCATTACAAGAGACCCAGTACTTC. It codes for CAISGTALQETQYF.

The J gene is TRBJ1-6, the V gene TRBV3-1; D gene uncertain. Germline lookup yields CDR1 LGHDT and CDR2 YNNKEL (reference sequence). This CDR3 has 16 amino acids. The V end lost 0 bases, the J end lost 4 bases, and 10 bases lay between the germline ends. The chain's CDR3 is CASSQDLSDYNSPLHF. CDR3 DNA sequence: TGTGCCAGCAGCCAAGATCTGAGTGATTATAATTCACCCCTCCACTTT. Complete variable domain (other parts from reference TRBV3-1 and TRBJ1-6): DTAVSQTPKYLVTQMGNDKSIKCEQNLGHDTMYWYKQDSKKFLKIMFSYNNKELIINETVPNRFSPKSPDKAHLNLHINSLELGDSAVYFCASSQDLSDYNSPLHFGNGTRLTVT.

The chain's CDR3 is CATSDSQVQGEKLFF. Written as DNA, the CDR3 is TGTGCCACCAGTGATTCCCAGGTCCAGGGGGAAAAACTGTTTTTT. This sequence joins TRBV24-1 and TRBJ1-4; D is possibly TRBD1 (6 bases). The CDR3 runs to 15 residues. V lost 2 bases and J 8 bases, leaving 14 bases between the germline ends. The V gene's germline CDR1 is KGHDR and CDR2 SFDVKD.

The chain couples TRBV24-1 to TRBJ2-3, with 13 bases aligning to TRBD2. Germline CDR1 KGHDR, CDR2 SFDVKD. V was clipped by 5 bases and J by 2 bases; unmatched bases: 3. This CDR3 has 16 amino acids. The CDR3 nucleotides are TGTGCCACCAGTGTTGGACTAGCGGGAGCCACAGATACGCAGTATTTT. This translates into CATSVGLAGATDTQYF.

This clonotype has just a few counts. The V and J genes are TRBV12-3 or TRBV12-4 and TRBJ1-5; D not resolved. Between the trimmed V and J ends, which lost 4 bases and 2 bases, there was a span of 12 bases. CDR3 size: 15 residues. CDR3 loop: CASSSAQSGNQPQHF. DNA for the CDR3: TGTGCCAGCAGTTCGGCACAGTCGGGCAATCAGCCCCAGCATTTT.

This clonotype occurred a few times. In nucleotides, the CDR3 is TGTGCCATCAGTGAGTCGACGGGAGCGGGTTACGAGCAGTACTTC. It specifies CAISESTGAGYEQYF. V usage is TRBV10-3 and J usage is TRBJ2-7, with D maybe TRBD2 (6 bases). Germline CDR1 ENHRY, CDR2 SYGVKD. With 0 bases removed from V and 4 bases from J, the gap between germline ends came to 13 bases. There are 15 residues in the CDR3.

The rearrangement joins TRBV5-1 to TRBJ2-5; no clear D gene. Trimming left V 1 base short and J 5 bases short, with 9 bases between. Per germline, CDR1 SGHRS and CDR2 YFSETQ. This CDR3 is 13 amino acids long. The CDR3 loop reads CASSLRPDETQYF. CDR3 DNA sequence: TGCGCCAGCAGCTTGCGGCCGGATGAGACCCAGTACTTC.

A single count supports this clonotype. The chain couples TRBV11-2 to TRBJ2-3, with TRBD2 matching over 12 bases. Germline loops: CDR1 SGHAT, CDR2 FQNNGV. The V and J ends lost 5 bases and 5 bases, in that order; junction bases with no gene match: 8. This CDR3 has 16 amino acids. DNA for the CDR3: TGTGCCAGCAGCCGAAGGACTAGCGGGAATGAAGATACGCAGTATTTT. This translates into CASSRRTSGNEDTQYF. The complete variable domain, with remaining parts taken from reference TRBV11-2 and TRBJ2-3, reads EAGVAQSPRYKIIEKRQSVAFWCNPISGHATLYWYQQILGQGPKLLIQFQNNGVVDDSQLPKDRFSAERLKGVDSTLKIQPAKLEDSAVYLCASSRRTSGNEDTQYFGPGTRLTVL.

DNA for the CDR3: TGTGCCAGCAGCGCCCTACTAGCGGCAGATACGCAGTATTTT. Amino acid sequence: CASSALLAADTQYF. The chain combines TRBV9 with TRBJ2-3, with TRBD2 identical over 8 bases. The CDR3 has 14 residues. Germline CDR1 and CDR2: SGDLS and YYNGEE. Trimming cost V 3 bases and J 4 bases; bases outside gene matches: 4.

The rearrangement uses TRBV7-3 and TRBJ2-5; 9 bases are a match to TRBD2. Germline V gene lookup returns CDR1 SGHTA and CDR2 FQGTGA. The CDR3 length is 15 residues. V was pared by 3 bases and J by 4 bases, with 6 bases of the junction left unmatched. CDR3 coding DNA: TGTGCCAGCAGCTTCGGCGGGAGGGCCGGAGAGACCCAGTACTTC. Amino acids: CASSFGGRAGETQYF.

The gene calls are TRBV7-9 and TRBJ1-2, with TRBD1 as a possible D gene (6 bases). CDR3 length: 14 residues. Germline values: CDR1 SEHNR, CDR2 FQNEAQ (reference sequence). The germline V and J ends were trimmed by 4 bases and 2 bases, with 11 bases remaining between them. The CDR3 nucleotides read TGTGCCAGCAGCTCCCAGGGGATGAACTATGGCTACACCTTC. Protein sequence: CASSSQGMNYGYTF.